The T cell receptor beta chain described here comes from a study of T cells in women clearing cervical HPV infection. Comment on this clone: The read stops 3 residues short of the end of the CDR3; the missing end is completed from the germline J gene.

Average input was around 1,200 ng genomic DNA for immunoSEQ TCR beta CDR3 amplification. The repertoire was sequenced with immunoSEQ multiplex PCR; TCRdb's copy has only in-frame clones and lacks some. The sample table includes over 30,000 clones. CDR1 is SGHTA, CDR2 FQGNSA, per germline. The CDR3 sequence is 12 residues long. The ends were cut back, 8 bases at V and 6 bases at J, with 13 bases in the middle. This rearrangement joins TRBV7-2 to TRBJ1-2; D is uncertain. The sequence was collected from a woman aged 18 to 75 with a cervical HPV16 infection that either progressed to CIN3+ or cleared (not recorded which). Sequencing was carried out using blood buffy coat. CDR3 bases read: TGTGCCAGCCAGCGGCGGGTTGATGGC. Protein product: CASQRRVDG. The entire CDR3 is CASQRRVDGYTF.